This T cell receptor (beta chain) was recovered during a study of response to subunit inactivated influenza vaccine (dated by TCRdb to the late 2010s). In the study overall: To follow how T cells responded to a trivalent subunit inactivated influenza vaccine, the researchers relied on deep quantitative profiling of the T cell receptor repertoire.

The full study reports these points: The authors suggested that each seasonal influenza vaccination may recruit only a limited number of new T cells.

This clonotype showed up just a few times. Its cognate antigen has yet to be identified. Base qualities were left out, and no much larger clone turns up one base away. The receptor library was made with RT-PCR. The sequencer was an Illumina HiSeq 2500. TCRdb cleaned the public reads at Q25 with fastp, built clones with MiXCR and kept in-frame beta chains. When rows share a CDR3 protein, they turn into one entry using the most common DNA and genes. The sample table lists just over 300,000 distinct CDR3 sequences, about 20% of them with a count of one. The top ten constitute about a tenth of the sample. Its CDR3 holds 15 amino acids, cysteine through phenylalanine. The retained sequence is limited to the CDR3, 45 bases, with the frame set at the first base. V and J are trimmed by 1 base and 4 bases, and the gene matches miss 4 bases of the junction. CDR1 and CDR2, looked up from the germline V gene, are SGHTA and FQGNSA.

This chain is built from TRBV7-2 and TRBJ2-7; TRBD2 fits 10 bases in the junction. This TCR came from a man aged 45-69 years who received an inactivated influenza vaccine. Donor details come from another sample of the same person, matched by shared clones. The sequenced sample was PBMCs from blood, obtained approximately 20 months after vaccination. The CDR3 here reads CASSLGGLAVYEQYF. The DNA reads TGTGCCAGCAGCTTAGGTGGACTAGCGGTATACGAGCAGTACTTC.